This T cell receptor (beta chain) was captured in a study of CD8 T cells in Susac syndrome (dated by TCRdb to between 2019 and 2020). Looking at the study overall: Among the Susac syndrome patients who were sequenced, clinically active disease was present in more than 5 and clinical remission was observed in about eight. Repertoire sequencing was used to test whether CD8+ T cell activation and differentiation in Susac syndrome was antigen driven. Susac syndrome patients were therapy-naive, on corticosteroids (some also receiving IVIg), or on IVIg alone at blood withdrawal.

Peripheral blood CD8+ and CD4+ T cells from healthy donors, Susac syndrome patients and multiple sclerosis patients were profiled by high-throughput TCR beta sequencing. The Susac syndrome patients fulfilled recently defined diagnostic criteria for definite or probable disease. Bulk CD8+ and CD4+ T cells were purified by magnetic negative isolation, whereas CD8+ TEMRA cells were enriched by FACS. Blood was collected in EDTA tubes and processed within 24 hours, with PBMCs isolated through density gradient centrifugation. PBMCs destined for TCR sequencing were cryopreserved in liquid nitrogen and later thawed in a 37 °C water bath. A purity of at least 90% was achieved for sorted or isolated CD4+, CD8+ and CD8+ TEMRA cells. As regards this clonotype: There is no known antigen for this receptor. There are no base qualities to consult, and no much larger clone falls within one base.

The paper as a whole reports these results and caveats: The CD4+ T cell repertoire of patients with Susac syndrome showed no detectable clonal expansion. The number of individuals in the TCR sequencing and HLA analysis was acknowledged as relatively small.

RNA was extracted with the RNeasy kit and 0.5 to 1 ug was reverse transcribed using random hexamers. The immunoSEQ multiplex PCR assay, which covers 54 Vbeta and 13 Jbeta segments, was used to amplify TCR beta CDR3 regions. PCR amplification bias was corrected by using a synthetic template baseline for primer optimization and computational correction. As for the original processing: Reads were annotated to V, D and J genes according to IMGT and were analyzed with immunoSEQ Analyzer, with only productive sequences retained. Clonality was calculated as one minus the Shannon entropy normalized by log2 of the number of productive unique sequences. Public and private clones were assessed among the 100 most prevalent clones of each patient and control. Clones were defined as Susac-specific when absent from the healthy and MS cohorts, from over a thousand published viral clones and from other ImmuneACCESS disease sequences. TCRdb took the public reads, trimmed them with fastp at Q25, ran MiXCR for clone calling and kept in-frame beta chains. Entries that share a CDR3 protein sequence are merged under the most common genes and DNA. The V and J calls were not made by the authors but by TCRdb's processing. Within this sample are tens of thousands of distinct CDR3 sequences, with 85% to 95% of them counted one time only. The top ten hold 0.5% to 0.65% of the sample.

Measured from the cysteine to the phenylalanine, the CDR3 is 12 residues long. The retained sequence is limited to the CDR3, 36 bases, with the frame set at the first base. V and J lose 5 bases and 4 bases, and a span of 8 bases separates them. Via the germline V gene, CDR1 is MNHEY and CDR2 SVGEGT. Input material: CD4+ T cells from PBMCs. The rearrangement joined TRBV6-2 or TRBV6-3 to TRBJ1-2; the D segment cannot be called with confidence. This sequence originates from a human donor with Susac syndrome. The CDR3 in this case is CASSMSSYGYTF. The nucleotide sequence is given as TGTGCCAGCAGTATGTCAAGCTATGGCTACACCTTC.